Given below is one T cell receptor beta chain in context. Its antigen remains unidentified. CDR1 is SEHNR and CDR2 is FQNEAQ in the germline V gene (reference sequence). The CDR3 extends over 13 amino acids. The V and J ends lost 4 bases and 8 bases, in that order; junction bases with no gene match: 5. TCRdb reprocessed the reads via MiXCR and lists one record per CDR3 protein. This table holds approximately 110,000 distinct CDR3 sequences, 32% found once. This sample is part of a study of T cell repertoires in cytomegalovirus infection. About the study: Public signatures in TCR beta pointed to CMV infection and matching HLA type. Notes on the study in general: Within the response measured ex vivo, HLA-C-restricted CMV-specific TCR beta clonotypes were dominant.

The rearrangement uses TRBV7-9 and TRBJ1-2, with 9 bases lining up with TRBD1. The specimen was CD8+ T cells from cultured PBMCs, collected from culture after CMV antigen stimulation. The TCR comes from a human donor in good health (CMV status not recorded). Some clones in this sample may be carry-over from other donors' samples. The CDR3 DNA is TGTGCCAGCAGCTCCGAGGACAGGGGCGGCTACACCTTC. Translated, it gives CASSSEDRGGYTF.